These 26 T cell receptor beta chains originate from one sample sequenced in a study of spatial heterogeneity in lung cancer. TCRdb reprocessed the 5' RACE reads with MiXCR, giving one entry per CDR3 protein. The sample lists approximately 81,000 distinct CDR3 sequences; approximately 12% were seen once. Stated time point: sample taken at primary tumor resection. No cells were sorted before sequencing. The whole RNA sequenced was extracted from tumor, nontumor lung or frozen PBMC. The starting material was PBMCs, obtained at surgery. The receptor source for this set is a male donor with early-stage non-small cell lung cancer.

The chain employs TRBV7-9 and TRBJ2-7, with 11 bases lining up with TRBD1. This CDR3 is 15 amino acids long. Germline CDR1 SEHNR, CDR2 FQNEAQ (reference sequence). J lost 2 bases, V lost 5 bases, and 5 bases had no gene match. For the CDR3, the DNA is TGTGCCAGCAGCCCACCGGGACAGGGGGCCTACGAGCAGTACTTC. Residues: CASSPPGQGAYEQYF. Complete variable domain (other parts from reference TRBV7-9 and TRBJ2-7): DTGVSQNPRHKITKRGQNVTFRCDPISEHNRLYWYRQTLGQGPEFLTYFQNEAQLEKSRLLSDRFSAERPKGSFSTLEIQRTEQGDSAMYLCASSPPGQGAYEQYFGPGTRLTVT.

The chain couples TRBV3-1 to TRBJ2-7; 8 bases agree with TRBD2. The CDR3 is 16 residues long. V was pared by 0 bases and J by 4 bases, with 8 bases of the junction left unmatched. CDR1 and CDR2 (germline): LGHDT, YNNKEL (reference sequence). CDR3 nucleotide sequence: TGTGCCAGCAGCCAAGATGCCACTAGCGGACCATACGAGCAGTACTTC. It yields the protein CASSQDATSGPYEQYF.

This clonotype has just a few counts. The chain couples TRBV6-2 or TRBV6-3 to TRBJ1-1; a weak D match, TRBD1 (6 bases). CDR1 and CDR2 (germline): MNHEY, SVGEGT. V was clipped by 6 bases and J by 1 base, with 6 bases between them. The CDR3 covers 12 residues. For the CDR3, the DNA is TGTGCCAGCAGACAGGGGAACACTGAAGCTTTCTTT. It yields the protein CASRQGNTEAFF.

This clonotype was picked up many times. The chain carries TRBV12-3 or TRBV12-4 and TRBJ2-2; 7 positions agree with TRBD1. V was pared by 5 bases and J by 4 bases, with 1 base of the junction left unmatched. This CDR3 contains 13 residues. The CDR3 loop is CASSRTGTGELFF. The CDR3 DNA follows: TGTGCCAGCAGTAGGACAGGCACCGGGGAGCTGTTTTTT.

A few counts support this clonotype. This CDR3 reads CASSSGYGEQFF. DNA for the CDR3: TGTGCCAGCAGCTCCGGGTATGGTGAGCAGTTCTTC. The rearrangement uses TRBV13 and TRBJ2-1; D remains unclear. Trimming stripped 4 bases from V and 9 bases from J, with 10 bases between. CDR1 is PRHDT, CDR2 FYEKMQ, per germline (reference sequence). CDR3 length: 12 residues. The variable domain in full, with the rest retrieved from reference TRBV13 and TRBJ2-1, is AAGVIQSPRHLIKEKRETATLKCYPIPRHDTVYWYQQGPGQDPQFLISFYEKMQSDKGSIPDRFSAQQFSDYHSELNMSSLELGDSALYFCASSSGYGEQFFGPGTRLTVL.

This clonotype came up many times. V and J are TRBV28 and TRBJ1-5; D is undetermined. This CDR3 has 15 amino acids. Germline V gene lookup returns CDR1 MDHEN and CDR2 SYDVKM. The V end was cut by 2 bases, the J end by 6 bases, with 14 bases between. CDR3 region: CASSLGAPRAQPQHF. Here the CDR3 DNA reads TGTGCCAGCAGTTTAGGAGCCCCCCGGGCTCAGCCCCAGCATTTT.

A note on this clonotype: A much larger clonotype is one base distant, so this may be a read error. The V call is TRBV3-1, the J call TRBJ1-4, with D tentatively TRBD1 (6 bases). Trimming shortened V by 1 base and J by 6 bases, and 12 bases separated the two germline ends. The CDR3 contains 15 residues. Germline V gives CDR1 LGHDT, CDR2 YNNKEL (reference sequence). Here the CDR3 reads CASSQGEGEHEKLFF. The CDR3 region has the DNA TGTGCCAGCAGCCAAGGAGAGGGGGAACATGAAAAACTGTTTTTT.

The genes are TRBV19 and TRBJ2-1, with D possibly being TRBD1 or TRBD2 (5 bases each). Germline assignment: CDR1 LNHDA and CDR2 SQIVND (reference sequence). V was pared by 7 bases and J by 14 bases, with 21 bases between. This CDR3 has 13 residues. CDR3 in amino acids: CASTIGTRGREFF. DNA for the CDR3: TGTGCCAGTACCATAGGGACCCGGGGCAGGGAGTTCTTC. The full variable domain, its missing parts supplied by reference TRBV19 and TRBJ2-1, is DGGITQSPKYLFRKEGQNVTLSCEQNLNHDAMYWYRQDPGQGLRLIYYSQIVNDFQKGDIAEGYSVSREKKESFPLTVTSAQKNPTAFYLCASTIGTRGREFFGPGTRLTVL.

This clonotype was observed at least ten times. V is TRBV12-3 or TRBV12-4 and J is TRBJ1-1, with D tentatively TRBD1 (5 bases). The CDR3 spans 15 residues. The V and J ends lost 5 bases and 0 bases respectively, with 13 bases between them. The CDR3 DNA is TGTGCCAGCAGTGGGGGATGGACAATGAACACTGAAGCTTTCTTT. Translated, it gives CASSGGWTMNTEAFF.

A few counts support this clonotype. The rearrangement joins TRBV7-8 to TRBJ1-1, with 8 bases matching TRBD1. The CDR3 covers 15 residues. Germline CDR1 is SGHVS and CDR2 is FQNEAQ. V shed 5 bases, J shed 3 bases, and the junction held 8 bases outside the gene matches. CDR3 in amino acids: CASSPRTGGDTEAFF. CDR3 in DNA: TGTGCCAGCAGCCCCCGCACAGGGGGGGACACTGAAGCTTTCTTT. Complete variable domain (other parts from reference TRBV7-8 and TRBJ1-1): GAGVSQSPRYKVAKRGQDVALRCDPISGHVSLFWYQQALGQGPEFLTYFQNEAQLDKSGLPSDRFFAERPEGSVSTLKIQRTQQEDSAVYLCASSPRTGGDTEAFFGQGTRLTVV.

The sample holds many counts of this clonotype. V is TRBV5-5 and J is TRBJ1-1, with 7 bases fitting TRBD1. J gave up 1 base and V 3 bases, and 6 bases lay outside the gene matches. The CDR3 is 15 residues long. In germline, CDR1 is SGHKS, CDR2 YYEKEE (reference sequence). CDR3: CASSSAGTANTEAFF. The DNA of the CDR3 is TGTGCCAGCAGCTCGGCCGGGACAGCGAACACTGAAGCTTTCTTT. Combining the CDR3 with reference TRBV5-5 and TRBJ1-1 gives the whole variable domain DAGVTQSPTHLIKTRGQQVTLRCSPISGHKSVSWYQQVLGQGPQFIFQYYEKEERGRGNFPDRFSARQFPNYSSELNVNALLLGDSALYLCASSSAGTANTEAFFGQGTRLTVV.

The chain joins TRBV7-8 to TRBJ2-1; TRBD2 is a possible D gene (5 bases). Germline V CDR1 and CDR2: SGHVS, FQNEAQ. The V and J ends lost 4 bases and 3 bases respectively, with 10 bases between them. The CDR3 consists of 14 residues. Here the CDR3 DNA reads TGTGCCAGCAGCTCTCTGGAGGTCTACAATGAGCAGTTCTTC. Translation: CASSSLEVYNEQFF.

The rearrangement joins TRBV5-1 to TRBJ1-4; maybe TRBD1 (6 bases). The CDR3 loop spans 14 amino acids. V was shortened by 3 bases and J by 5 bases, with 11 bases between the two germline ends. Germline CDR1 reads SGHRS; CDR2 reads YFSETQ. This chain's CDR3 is CASSSQGINEKLFF. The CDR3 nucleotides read TGCGCCAGCAGCTCCCAGGGGATAAATGAAAAACTGTTTTTT.

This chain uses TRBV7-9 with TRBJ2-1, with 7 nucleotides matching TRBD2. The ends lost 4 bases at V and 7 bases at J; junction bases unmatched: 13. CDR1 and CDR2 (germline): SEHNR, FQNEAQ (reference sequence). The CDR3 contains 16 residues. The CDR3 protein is CASSSLRAGDLNEQFF. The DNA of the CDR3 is TGTGCCAGCAGCTCCCTTCGGGCGGGGGATCTAAATGAGCAGTTCTTC.

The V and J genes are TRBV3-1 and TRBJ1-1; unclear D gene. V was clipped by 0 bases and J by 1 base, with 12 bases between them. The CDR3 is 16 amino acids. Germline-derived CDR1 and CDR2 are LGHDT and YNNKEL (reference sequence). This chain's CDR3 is CASSQELILGNTEAFF. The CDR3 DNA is TGTGCCAGCAGCCAAGAGCTGATACTGGGGAACACTGAAGCTTTCTTT.

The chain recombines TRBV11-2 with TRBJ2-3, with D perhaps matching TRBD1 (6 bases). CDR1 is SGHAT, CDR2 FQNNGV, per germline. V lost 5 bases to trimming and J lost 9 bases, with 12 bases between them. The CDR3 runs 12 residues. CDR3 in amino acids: CASSRTADTQYF. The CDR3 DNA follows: TGTGCCAGCAGCCGGACAGCGGACACGCAGTATTTT.

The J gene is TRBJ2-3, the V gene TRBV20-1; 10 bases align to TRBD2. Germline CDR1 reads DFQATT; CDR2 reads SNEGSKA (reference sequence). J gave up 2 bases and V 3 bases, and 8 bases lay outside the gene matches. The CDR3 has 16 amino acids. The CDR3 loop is CSARTASGRDTDTQYF. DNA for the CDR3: TGCAGTGCTAGGACCGCCAGCGGGAGGGACACAGATACGCAGTATTTT.

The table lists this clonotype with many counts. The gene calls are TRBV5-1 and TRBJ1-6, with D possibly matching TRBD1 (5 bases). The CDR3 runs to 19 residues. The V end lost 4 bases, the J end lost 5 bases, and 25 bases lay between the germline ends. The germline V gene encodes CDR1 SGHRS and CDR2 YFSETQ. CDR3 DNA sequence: TGCGCCAGCAGCCTAAAACCGACGATAGGGGCTTCTGATAATTCACCCCTCCACTTT. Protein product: CASSLKPTIGASDNSPLHF.

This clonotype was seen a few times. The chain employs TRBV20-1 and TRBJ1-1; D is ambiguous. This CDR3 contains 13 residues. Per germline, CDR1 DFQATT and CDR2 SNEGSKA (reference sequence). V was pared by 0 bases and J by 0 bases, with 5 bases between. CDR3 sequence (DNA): TGCAGTGCTAGAGAATCAATGAACACTGAAGCTTTCTTT. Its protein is CSARESMNTEAFF.

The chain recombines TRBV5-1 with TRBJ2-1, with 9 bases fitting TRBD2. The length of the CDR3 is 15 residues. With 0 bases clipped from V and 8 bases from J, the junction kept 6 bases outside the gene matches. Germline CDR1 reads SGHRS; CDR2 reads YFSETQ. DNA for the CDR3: TGCGCCAGCAGCTTGGATTTTAGCGGGAGTGATGAGCAGTTCTTC. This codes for CASSLDFSGSDEQFF. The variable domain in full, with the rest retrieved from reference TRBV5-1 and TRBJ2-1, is KAGVTQTPRYLIKTRGQQVTLSCSPISGHRSVSWYQQTPGQGLQFLFEYFSETQRNKGNFPGRFSGRQFSNSRSEMNVSTLELGDSALYLCASSLDFSGSDEQFFGPGTRLTVL.

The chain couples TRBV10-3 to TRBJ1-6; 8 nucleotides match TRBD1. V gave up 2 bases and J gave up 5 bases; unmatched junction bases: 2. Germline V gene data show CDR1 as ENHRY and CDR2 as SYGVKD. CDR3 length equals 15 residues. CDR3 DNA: TGTGCCATCAGTGAGGGGACAGGCGATAATTCACCCCTCCACTTT. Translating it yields CAISEGTGDNSPLHF.

CDR3 loop: CASSNWGFGDTEAFF. In DNA, the CDR3 is TGTGCCAGTAGTAACTGGGGTTTCGGAGACACTGAAGCTTTCTTT. The chain has TRBV19 and TRBJ1-1; the D is unclear. In germline, CDR1 is LNHDA, CDR2 SQIVND (reference sequence). Trimming took off 4 bases at V and 3 bases at J, with 15 bases between the two ends. CDR3 length: 15 amino acids.

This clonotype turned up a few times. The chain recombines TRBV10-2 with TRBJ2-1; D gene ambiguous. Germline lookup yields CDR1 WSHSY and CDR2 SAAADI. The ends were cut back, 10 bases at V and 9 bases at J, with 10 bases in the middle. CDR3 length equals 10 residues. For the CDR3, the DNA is TGCGCCACTCGCGCCGGTGAGCAGTTCTTC. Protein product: CATRAGEQFF.

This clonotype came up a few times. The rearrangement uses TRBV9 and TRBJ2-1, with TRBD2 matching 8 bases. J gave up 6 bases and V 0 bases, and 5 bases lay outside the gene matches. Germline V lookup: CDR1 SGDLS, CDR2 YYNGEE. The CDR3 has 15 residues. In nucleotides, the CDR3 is TGTGCCAGCAGCGTAGACCCGGGGGGGGTCAATGAGCAGTTCTTC. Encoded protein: CASSVDPGGVNEQFF.

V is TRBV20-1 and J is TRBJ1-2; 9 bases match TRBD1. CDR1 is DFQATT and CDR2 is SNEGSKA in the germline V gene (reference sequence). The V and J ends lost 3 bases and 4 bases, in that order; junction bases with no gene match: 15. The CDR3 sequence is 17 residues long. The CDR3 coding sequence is TGCAGTGCTAGGGCTGACCTACAGGGGGCCCCTTTCTATGGCTACACCTTC. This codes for CSARADLQGAPFYGYTF.

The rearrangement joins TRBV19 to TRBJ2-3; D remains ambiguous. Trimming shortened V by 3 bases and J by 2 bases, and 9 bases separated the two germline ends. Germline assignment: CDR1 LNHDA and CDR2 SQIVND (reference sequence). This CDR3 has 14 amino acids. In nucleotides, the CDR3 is TGTGCCAGTAGTATGGTGGCCCTCACAGATACGCAGTATTTT. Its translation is CASSMVALTDTQYF.